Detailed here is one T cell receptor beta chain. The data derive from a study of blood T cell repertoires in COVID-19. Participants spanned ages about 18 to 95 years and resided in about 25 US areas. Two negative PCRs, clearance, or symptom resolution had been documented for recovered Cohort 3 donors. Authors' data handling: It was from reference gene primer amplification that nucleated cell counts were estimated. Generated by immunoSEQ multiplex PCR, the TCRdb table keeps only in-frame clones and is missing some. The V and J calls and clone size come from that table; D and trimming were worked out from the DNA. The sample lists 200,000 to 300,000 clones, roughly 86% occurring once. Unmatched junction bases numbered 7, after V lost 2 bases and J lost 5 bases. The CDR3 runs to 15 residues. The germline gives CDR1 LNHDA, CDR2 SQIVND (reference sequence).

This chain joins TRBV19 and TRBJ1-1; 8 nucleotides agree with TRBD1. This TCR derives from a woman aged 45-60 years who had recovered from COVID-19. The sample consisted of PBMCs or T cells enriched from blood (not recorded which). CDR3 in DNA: TGTGCCAGTAGTATACCAGGGGGCGGGCAAACTGAAGCTTTCTTT. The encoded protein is CASSIPGGGQTEAFF.